These 13 T cell receptor beta chains share one sample of origin, sequenced in a study of OX40 agonist ivuxolimab in advanced cancers. Profiling relied on immunoSEQ multiplex PCR, and the TCRdb table lists in-frame clones only, not all of them. This sample has 92,000 or so clones, with about nine tenths found just once. The sequencing here drew on CD4+ or CD8+ T cells sorted from blood, taken in a trial of the OX40 agonist ivuxolimab. These receptors were obtained from an adult with an advanced solid tumor such as melanoma, head and neck, liver or kidney cancer.

The V call is TRBV6-5, the J call TRBJ1-2, with D perhaps matching TRBD1 (5 bases). V was shortened by 2 bases and J by 7 bases, with 14 bases between the two germline ends. The CDR3 has 14 residues. The germline V gene has CDR1 MNHEY and CDR2 SVGAGI. In DNA form, the CDR3 reads TGTGCCAGCAGTTACGGGGACGGAGGGTTTGGCTACACCTTC. It specifies CASSYGDGGFGYTF.

The chain employs TRBV19 and TRBJ2-5, with TRBD2 as a possible D gene (6 bases). Germline CDR1 reads LNHDA; CDR2 reads SQIVND (reference sequence). This CDR3 contains 17 residues. V lost 3 bases, J lost 5 bases, and 22 bases lay in between. This CDR3 is CASSINYGGMVSETQYF. The DNA for the CDR3 is TGTGCCAGTAGTATCAATTATGGCGGGATGGTTTCTGAGACCCAGTACTTC.

The rearrangement links TRBV9 to TRBJ2-3; 9 bases agree with TRBD1. Per the germline V gene, CDR1 is SGDLS and CDR2 is YYNGEE. J was trimmed by 6 bases and V by 1 base; bases with no gene match: 9. There are 16 residues in the CDR3. The CDR3 sequence: CASSVLDYGQGDTQYF. As DNA, the CDR3 is TGTGCCAGCAGCGTACTGGACTACGGACAGGGGGATACGCAGTATTTT.

The rearrangement joins TRBV9 to TRBJ1-3, with D perhaps matching TRBD1 (6 bases). This CDR3 region has 16 residues. Germline V gene data show CDR1 as SGDLS and CDR2 as YYNGEE. V was cut by 0 bases and J by 2 bases, with 12 bases left in between. In DNA, the CDR3 is TGTGCCAGCAGCGTAGGGGGCAGGGACACTGGAAACACCATATATTTT. Its translation is CASSVGGRDTGNTIYF.

This chain links TRBV2 with TRBJ1-1, with D maybe TRBD1 (5 bases). CDR1 is SNHLY and CDR2 is FYNNEI in the germline V gene. With 2 bases removed from V and 3 bases from J, the gap between germline ends came to 10 bases. The CDR3 is 14 amino acids. CDR3 region: CASSETGGYTEAFF. Written as DNA, the CDR3 is TGTGCCAGCAGTGAAACTGGGGGGTACACTGAAGCTTTCTTT. Supplemented by reference TRBV2 and TRBJ1-1, the full variable domain reads EPEVTQTPSHQVTQMGQEVILRCVPISNHLYFYWYRQILGQKVEFLVSFYNNEISEKSEIFDDQFSVERPDGSNFTLKIRSTKLEDSAMYFCASSETGGYTEAFFGQGTRLTVV.

V is TRBV6-1 and J is TRBJ1-3; no firm D call. V was cut by 0 bases and J by 2 bases, with 11 bases left in between. The V gene's germline CDR1 is MNHNS and CDR2 SASEGT. The length of the CDR3 is 16 residues. This CDR3 reads CASSEALHGTGNTIYF. CDR3 bases: TGTGCCAGCAGTGAAGCGCTACACGGAACTGGAAACACCATATATTTT.

This chain links TRBV19 with TRBJ2-3; D gene uncertain. The V gene lost 7 bases and the J gene lost 4 bases, with 3 bases spanning the gap. Germline CDR1 LNHDA, CDR2 SQIVND (reference sequence). The CDR3 length is 10 residues. CDR3 DNA sequence: TGTGCCAGTAAGGCAGATACGCAGTATTTT. Residues: CASKADTQYF.

This chain connects TRBV7-9 to TRBJ1-4, with 9 bases fitting TRBD1. Germline values: CDR1 SEHNR, CDR2 FQNEAQ (reference sequence). V dropped 2 bases and J dropped 7; count of bases not matched to a gene: 17. The CDR3 spans 19 residues. CDR3 protein: CASSLIGSSRGQGGEKLFF. The CDR3 DNA is TGTGCCAGCAGCTTAATAGGGAGTAGCCGGGGACAGGGAGGTGAAAAACTGTTTTTT.

CDR3 residues: CASSWTSGREPYNEQFF. The CDR3 nucleotides are TGTGCCAGTTCTTGGACTAGCGGGAGGGAGCCCTACAATGAGCAGTTCTTC. This sequence joins TRBV19 and TRBJ2-1; 15 positions agree with TRBD2. V was clipped by 8 bases and J by 2 bases; unmatched bases: 7. The CDR3 runs 17 residues. CDR1 is LNHDA, CDR2 SQIVND, per germline (reference sequence). Full variable domain (remainder filled in from reference TRBV19 and TRBJ2-1): DGGITQSPKYLFRKEGQNVTLSCEQNLNHDAMYWYRQDPGQGLRLIYYSQIVNDFQKGDIAEGYSVSREKKESFPLTVTSAQKNPTAFYLCASSWTSGREPYNEQFFGPGTRLTVL.

This chain links TRBV15 with TRBJ2-5, with a weak D call TRBD1 (6 bases). CDR3 size: 12 residues. V was cut by 9 bases and J by 2 bases, with 10 bases left in between. Germline V gene sequence: CDR1 LNHNV, CDR2 YYDKDF (reference sequence). CDR3 sequence: CATKGQQETQYF. The CDR3 DNA sequence: TGTGCCACGAAGGGACAACAAGAGACCCAGTACTTC.

The chain combines TRBV11-2 with TRBJ1-3; no definite D call. V dropped 1 base and J dropped 1 base, with 8 bases sitting between them. Germline V gene data show CDR1 as SGHAT and CDR2 as FQNNGV. This CDR3 has 15 residues. CDR3 sequence reads: CASSLVGFSGNTIYF. In DNA form, the CDR3 reads TGTGCCAGCAGCTTAGTAGGGTTTTCTGGAAACACCATATATTTT.

This rearrangement joins TRBV7-5 to TRBJ1-1; the DNA was not compared with TRBD1, the D call given in the table. TRBV7-5 is a known pseudogene. The length of the CDR3 is 16 residues. CDR3 sequence: CARSLEGHQLNTEAFF. CDR3 DNA: TGTGCCAGAAGCTTAGAGGGACATCAGTTGAACACTGAAGCTTTCTTT.

The table lists this clone with a count of one. The chain couples TRBV4-2 to TRBJ1-1; a weak D match, TRBD1 (6 bases). Germline CDR1 LGHNA, CDR2 YNFKEQ. The CDR3 has 15 amino acids. Deletions cut 0 bases from V and 1 base from J, with 9 bases between. CDR3 DNA: TGTGCCAGCAGCCAAGAGTCCAGGGGGAACACTGAAGCTTTCTTT. Translated: CASSQESRGNTEAFF.